A single sample is the source of the 16 T cell receptor beta chains below, sequenced in a study of cytomegalovirus exposure and HLA in healthy donors. Both 60 Vbeta primers and 13 Jbeta primers went into the PCR. Profiled with immunoSEQ multiplex PCR; TCRdb holds only in-frame clones, not every one. The sample includes some 160,000 clones, roughly 80% of them seen just once. Sequenced sample: PBMCs. These receptors were obtained from a woman in her thirties or forties in good health and CMV-seropositive.

The rearrangement joins TRBV7-6 to TRBJ2-5, with D maybe TRBD2 (6 bases). The V gene lost 1 base and the J gene lost 4 bases, with 7 bases spanning the gap. The CDR3 sequence is 13 residues long. Germline CDR1 is SGHVS and CDR2 is FNYEAQ. The DNA for the CDR3 is TGTGCCAGCAGCTTAGTGGGGGGAGAGACCCAGTACTTC. Protein product: CASSLVGGETQYF.

This sequence joins TRBV29-1 and TRBJ2-1; D is possibly TRBD1 (6 bases). The V gene's germline CDR1 is SQVTM and CDR2 ANQGSEA. V was cut by 7 bases and J by 4 bases, with 8 bases left in between. This CDR3 spans 11 amino acids. The CDR3 reads CSGQAYNEQFF. CDR3 in DNA: TGCAGCGGACAGGCGTACAATGAGCAGTTCTTC.

This clone was seen only a few times. The chain carries TRBV21-1 and TRBJ1-1. TRBV21-1 is tagged as a pseudogene. This CDR3 has 15 amino acids. DNA of the CDR3: TGTGCCAGCAGCCCCGGTGCCAGAGAGGACACTGAAGCTTTCTTT. Its protein product is CASSPGAREDTEAFF.

This chain uses TRBV6-5 with TRBJ2-5, with D possibly matching TRBD2 (5 bases). Germline CDR1 MNHEY, CDR2 SVGAGI. CDR3 length: 12 amino acids. V was clipped by 2 bases and J by 10 bases, with 11 bases between them. The CDR3 coding sequence is TGTGCCAGCAGTTACGATCGAGGGAGCCAGTACTTC. Translation gives CASSYDRGSQYF.

The genes are TRBV28 and TRBJ2-7, with 12 bases matching TRBD2. The CDR3 is made up of 18 amino acids. Germline CDR1 MDHEN, CDR2 SYDVKM. The trim removed 4 bases at V and 7 bases at J, leaving 17 bases unmatched. The DNA of the CDR3 is TGTGCCAGCAGTTCCTCGGGCCTCTCACTAGCGGGAGGTGGTGAGCAGTACTTC. It encodes CASSSSGLSLAGGGEQYF.

This chain links TRBV6-1 with TRBJ2-4; no definite D call. The germline gives CDR1 MNHNS, CDR2 SASEGT. The CDR3 has 13 amino acids. V gave up 9 bases and J gave up 5 bases, with 14 bases separating them. The CDR3 DNA is TGTGCCAGTTCCACCTACGTTGAAAACATTCAGTACTTC. Protein product: CASSTYVENIQYF.

The chain combines TRBV11-2 with TRBJ2-2; a possible D gene is TRBD2 (6 bases). The CDR3 runs to 17 residues. With 1 base removed from V and 2 bases from J, the gap between germline ends came to 14 bases. Germline assignment: CDR1 SGHAT and CDR2 FQNNGV. The DNA of the CDR3 is TGTGCCAGCAGCTTAGTTCACGGGAGAGGTAACACCGGGGAGCTGTTTTTT. As protein: CASSLVHGRGNTGELFF.

The chain uses TRBV27 and TRBJ2-5, with TRBD1 matching over 7 bases. Germline V gene sequence: CDR1 MNHEY, CDR2 SMNVEV (reference sequence). V trimming: 6 bases; J trimming: 2 bases; junction bases outside the gene matches: 9. This CDR3 spans 15 amino acids. The CDR3 sequence: CASSPPDRRQETQYF. The CDR3 coding sequence is TGTGCCAGCAGCCCCCCGGACAGGCGTCAAGAGACCCAGTACTTC.

This chain uses TRBV27 with TRBJ2-2; 9 bases are shared with TRBD2. With 4 bases clipped from V and 6 bases from J, the junction kept 9 bases outside the gene matches. The germline V gene has CDR1 MNHEY and CDR2 SMNVEV (reference sequence). CDR3 size: 16 residues. In nucleotides, the CDR3 is TGTGCCAGCAGTTCCCGAGGACTAGCGTCATCCGGGGAGCTGTTTTTT. This codes for CASSSRGLASSGELFF.

The chain recombines TRBV9 with TRBJ2-3; the match to TRBD2 covers 7 bases. The trim removed 3 bases at V and 6 bases at J, leaving 13 bases unmatched. The V gene's germline CDR1 is SGDLS and CDR2 YYNGEE. The CDR3 totals 16 residues. For the CDR3, the DNA is TGTGCCAGCAGCGGACCGGCGGGAGTCGGGGGGGATACGCAGTATTTT. Protein sequence: CASSGPAGVGGDTQYF.

This chain joins TRBV30 and TRBJ1-1; 10 bases map to TRBD1. This CDR3 is built from 15 residues. The V gene's germline CDR1 is GTSNPN and CDR2 SVGIG (reference sequence). V gave up 3 bases and J gave up 4 bases; unmatched junction bases: 8. CDR3 nucleotide sequence: TGTGCCTGGAGCGGGGACAGGGGAAGGGGCACTGAAGCTTTCTTT. As protein: CAWSGDRGRGTEAFF.

The genes are TRBV4-1 and TRBJ1-5; D remains unclear. There are 13 residues in the CDR3. The germline CDR1 and CDR2 sequences are MGHRA and YSYEKL. Trimming shortened V by 4 bases and J by 7 bases, and 11 bases separated the two germline ends. As DNA, the CDR3 is TGCGCCAGCAGCCTCCAGGCGGGGCAGCCCCAGCATTTT. Protein: CASSLQAGQPQHF.

The chain joins TRBV7-2 to TRBJ2-3, with TRBD2 identical over 11 bases. The CDR3 runs 16 residues. Losses at the gene ends were 3 bases for V and 3 bases for J; bases not matched to a gene: 5. Germline V lookup: CDR1 SGHTA, CDR2 FQGNSA. The CDR3 is CASSFFLAGGTDTQYF. The DNA of the CDR3 is TGTGCCAGCAGCTTTTTTCTAGCGGGGGGTACAGATACGCAGTATTTT.

The rearrangement links TRBV5-4 to TRBJ2-7, with 14 bases identical to TRBD2. The germline V gene has CDR1 SGHNT and CDR2 YYREEE (reference sequence). The CDR3 is 13 amino acids. V shed 4 bases and J 9 bases; nucleotides not matched to a gene: 3. CDR3 coding DNA: TGTGCCAGCAGCCGGACTAGCGGGAGGAGGCAGTACTTC. Residues: CASSRTSGRRQYF.

The chain combines TRBV7-9 with TRBJ2-7, with D possibly TRBD2 on 7 matching bases. Germline CDR1 and CDR2: SEHNR and FQNEAQ (reference sequence). The V end was cut by 1 base, the J end by 2 bases, with 12 bases between. The CDR3 consists of 15 residues. The CDR3 DNA follows: TGTGCCAGCAGCTTAGTGAGGGGGGGGCCCTACGAGCAGTACTTC. It specifies CASSLVRGGPYEQYF.

Turning to this clone: One junction end does not reproduce the germline sequence, and a read error may be involved. Different DNA sequences within this sample yield the same CDR3. The gene calls are TRBV7-7 and TRBJ2-5; TRBD1 matches at 8 bases. The CDR3 contains 13 residues. In germline, CDR1 is SSHAT, CDR2 FNYEAQ (reference sequence). Written as DNA, the CDR3 is TGTGCTAGCAGCCCGGACAGGGCGGAGACCCAGTACTTC. It translates to CASSPDRAETQYF.